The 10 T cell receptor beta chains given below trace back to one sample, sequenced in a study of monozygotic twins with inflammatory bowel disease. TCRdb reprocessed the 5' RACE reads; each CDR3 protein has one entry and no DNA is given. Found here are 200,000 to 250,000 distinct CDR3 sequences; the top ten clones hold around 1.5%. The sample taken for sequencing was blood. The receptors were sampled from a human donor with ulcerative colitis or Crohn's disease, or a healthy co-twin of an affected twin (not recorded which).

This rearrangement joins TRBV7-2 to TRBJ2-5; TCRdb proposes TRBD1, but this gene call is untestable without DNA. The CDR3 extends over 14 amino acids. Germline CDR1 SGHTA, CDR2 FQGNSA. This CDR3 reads CASSPQAGLETQYF.

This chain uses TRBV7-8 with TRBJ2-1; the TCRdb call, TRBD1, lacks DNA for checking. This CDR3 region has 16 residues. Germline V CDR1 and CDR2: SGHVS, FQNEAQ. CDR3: CASSLGKVVPGNEQFF.

CDR3 region: CSAEFTDTQYF. This chain links TRBV20-1 with TRBJ2-3. Germline-derived CDR1 and CDR2 are DFQATT and SNEGSKA (reference sequence). CDR3 length: 11 amino acids.

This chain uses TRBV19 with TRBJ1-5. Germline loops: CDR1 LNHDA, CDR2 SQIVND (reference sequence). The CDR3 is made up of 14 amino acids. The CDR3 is CASSILLGNQPQHF.

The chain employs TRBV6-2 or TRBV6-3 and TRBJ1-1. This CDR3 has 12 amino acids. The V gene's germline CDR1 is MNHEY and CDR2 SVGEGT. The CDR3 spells CASSYQLAEAFF.

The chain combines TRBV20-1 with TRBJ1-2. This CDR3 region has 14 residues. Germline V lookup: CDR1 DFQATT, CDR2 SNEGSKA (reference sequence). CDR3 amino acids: CSARSDTSNYGYTF.

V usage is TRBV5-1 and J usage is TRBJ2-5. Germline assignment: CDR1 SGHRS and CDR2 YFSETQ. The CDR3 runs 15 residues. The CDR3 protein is CASSSGGLGQETQYF. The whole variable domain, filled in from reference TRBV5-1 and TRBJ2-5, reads KAGVTQTPRYLIKTRGQQVTLSCSPISGHRSVSWYQQTPGQGLQFLFEYFSETQRNKGNFPGRFSGRQFSNSRSEMNVSTLELGDSALYLCASSSGGLGQETQYFGPGTRLLVL.

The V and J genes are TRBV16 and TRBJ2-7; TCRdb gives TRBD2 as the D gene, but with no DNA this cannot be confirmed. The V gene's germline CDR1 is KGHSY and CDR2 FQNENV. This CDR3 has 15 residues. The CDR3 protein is CASSRLAGDTYEQYF.

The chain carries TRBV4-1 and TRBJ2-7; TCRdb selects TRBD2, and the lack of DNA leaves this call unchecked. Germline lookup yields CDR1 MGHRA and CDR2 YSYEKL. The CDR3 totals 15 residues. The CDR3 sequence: CASSQGGRGAYEQYF.

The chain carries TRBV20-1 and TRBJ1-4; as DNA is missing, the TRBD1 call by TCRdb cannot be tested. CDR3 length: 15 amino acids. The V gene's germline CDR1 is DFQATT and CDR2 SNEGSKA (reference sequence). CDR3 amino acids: CSARGIQGANEKLFF.